This TCR beta chain was recorded in a study of T cell responses to AZD1222 COVID-19 vaccine. General study points: A mostly white British donor set with more females was recruited, and clonal diversity was possibly underestimated. Repertoire collection took place solely once the T cell response had peaked.

As concerns this clone: Its specificity is not known.

Germline assignment: CDR1 ENHRY and CDR2 SYGVKD. V lost 6 bases to trimming and J lost 8 bases; unmatched junction nucleotides: 9. This CDR3 has 15 residues. Assay: immunoSEQ multiplex PCR; the TCRdb copy retains only in-frame clones and omits some. The table has 150,000 or so clones, more than 75% seen once. The sequences come from peripheral blood, collected on day 0 of AZD1222 vaccination. The chain combines TRBV10-3 with TRBJ2-1, with 11 bases matching TRBD1. The clonotype was recovered from an adult in good health. The CDR3 sequence is CAISDRDRGNHEQFF. CDR3 DNA sequence: TGTGCCATCAGCGACCGGGACAGGGGGAACCATGAGCAGTTCTTC.